This T cell receptor (beta chain) appears in the sequencing data of a study of control samples from healthy donors and cancer patients. The repertoire was sequenced with immunoSEQ multiplex PCR; TCRdb's copy has only in-frame clones and lacks some. The table lists fewer than 95,000 clones, over 75% of them singletons. Germline CDR1 MNHNS, CDR2 SASEGT. The CDR3 extends over 13 amino acids. Deletions cut 0 bases from V and 2 bases from J, with 5 bases between. The sequence came from a woman aged 40 to 50 in good health. Source material: blood. The chain employs TRBV6-1 and TRBJ2-7; D ambiguous. In DNA, the CDR3 is TGTGCCAGCAGTGAAGCCCGGGCCTACGAGCAGTACTTC. Its protein product is CASSEARAYEQYF.